This T cell receptor beta chain derives from a study of T cell changes during pregnancy in multiple sclerosis. This clone was detected once. The repertoire was sequenced with immunoSEQ multiplex PCR; TCRdb's copy has only in-frame clones and lacks some. This sample carries tens of thousands of clones, 80% to 95% of them seen once, and the ten largest clones take approximately 3.3%. Germline CDR1 is SGHVS and CDR2 is FQNEAQ. V shed 3 bases and J shed 4 bases, with 12 bases lying between them. The CDR3 runs 15 residues. V is TRBV7-8 and J is TRBJ1-4; D is perhaps TRBD1 (6 bases). The input for sequencing was peripheral blood, taken after pregnancy. This sequence was found in a female donor in good health, enrolled as a control in a pregnancy study. The CDR3 loop reads CASSLQGRDNEKLFF. The CDR3 DNA is TGTGCCAGCAGCTTGCAGGGGAGGGATAATGAAAAACTGTTTTTT.